Listed below are T cell receptor beta chains from one sample, sequenced in a study of regulatory T cells in long-lasting Graves disease. TCRdb independently ran MiXCR on the multiplex PCR reads; one entry per CDR3 protein. The table records around 450,000 distinct CDR3 sequences, 16% of them present only once. The data were also submitted as part of a second study, on T cells in Graves' hyperthyroidism and ophthalmopathy.

The sample was peripheral blood mononuclear cells (PBMCs), taken at new diagnosis, from a patient treated with antithyroid drugs. The receptors were sampled from a man aged 40-50 years with Graves disease. CDR3s include the opening cysteine and the closing phenylalanine or tryptophan. Each record gives: CDR3 protein, CDR3 DNA, D gene, clone size, J gene, V gene. D genes are given only for firm matches. Some rows have no size entry. The others give once, few or many, or a class for an expanded clone.

CDR3 protein: CASGLLSDEQYF; CDR3 DNA: TGTGCCAGCGGACTTTTAAGTGACGAGCAGTACTTC; D gene: -; clone size: many; J gene: TRBJ2-7; V gene: TRBV28
CDR3 protein: CASSPIWGSSYNEQFF; CDR3 DNA: TGTGCCAGCAGCCCAATTTGGGGGAGCTCCTACAATGAGCAGTTCTTC; D gene: -; clone size: many; J gene: TRBJ2-1; V gene: TRBV28
CDR3 protein: CASAGGTAGVGKNIQYF; CDR3 DNA: TGTGCCAGCGCTGGCGGGACAGCGGGTGTAGGCAAAAACATTCAGTACTTC; D gene: -; clone size: many; J gene: TRBJ2-4; V gene: TRBV28
CDR3 protein: CASSEMGSGSYNEQFF; CDR3 DNA: TGTGCCAGCAGTGAGATGGGCAGCGGATCCTACAATGAGCAGTTCTTC; D gene: -; clone size: many; J gene: TRBJ2-1; V gene: TRBV2
CDR3 protein: CASSFTGTGSNYEQYF; CDR3 DNA: TGCGCCAGCAGCTTTACCGGGACAGGGTCGAACTACGAGCAGTACTTC; D gene: TRBD1; clone size: many; J gene: TRBJ2-7; V gene: TRBV5-1
CDR3 protein: CASRPDGTGGNGYTF; CDR3 DNA: TGTGCCAGCAGACCCGACGGGACAGGGGGAAATGGCTACACCTTC; D gene: TRBD1; clone size: many; J gene: TRBJ1-2; V gene: TRBV12-3/TRBV12-4
CDR3 protein: CATSSQGATDTQYF; CDR3 DNA: TGTGCCACCAGCAGCCAGGGGGCCACAGATACGCAGTATTTT; D gene: TRBD1; clone size: -; J gene: TRBJ2-3; V gene: TRBV15
CDR3 protein: CASSFSQGILHEQYF; CDR3 DNA: TGTGCCAGCAGCTTTTCACAGGGAATTCTCCACGAGCAGTACTTC; D gene: -; clone size: -; J gene: TRBJ2-7; V gene: TRBV7-9
CDR3 protein: CASSSRGTLARTQYF; CDR3 DNA: TGTGCCAGCAGCTCTAGGGGGACTCTAGCGCGAACGCAGTATTTT; D gene: -; clone size: many; J gene: TRBJ2-3; V gene: TRBV6-2/TRBV6-3
CDR3 protein: CASIQRDRSYNEQFF; CDR3 DNA: TGTGCCAGCATACAGCGGGACAGAAGCTACAATGAGCAGTTCTTC; D gene: -; clone size: many; J gene: TRBJ2-1; V gene: TRBV6-1
CDR3 protein: CASSLAPGGKRVTQYF; CDR3 DNA: TGTGCCAGCAGCTTAGCCCCGGGGGGGAAAAGGGTTACGCAGTATTTT; D gene: TRBD2; clone size: few; J gene: TRBJ2-3; V gene: TRBV7-9
CDR3 protein: CASSQMLGESRLFF; CDR3 DNA: TGTGCCAGCAGTCAAATGCTAGGGGAGAGCCGGTTGTTCTTC; D gene: -; clone size: many; J gene: TRBJ2-1; V gene: TRBV28
CDR3 protein: CASSSLDRRENNEQFF; CDR3 DNA: TGCGCCAGCAGCTCATTAGACAGAAGAGAAAACAATGAGCAGTTCTTC; D gene: -; clone size: many; J gene: TRBJ2-1; V gene: TRBV5-1
CDR3 protein: CASSLVASGSRETQYF; CDR3 DNA: TGTGCCAGCAGCTTAGTCGCTAGCGGGAGCCGCGAGACCCAGTACTTC; D gene: TRBD2; clone size: many; J gene: TRBJ2-5; V gene: TRBV11-1
CDR3 protein: CASSFDRATDTQYF; CDR3 DNA: TGTGCCAGCAGCTTCGACCGAGCCACAGATACGCAGTATTTT; D gene: -; clone size: few; J gene: TRBJ2-3; V gene: TRBV11-2
CDR3 protein: CASSPEVQGGYNF; CDR3 DNA: TGCGCCAGCAGCCCGGAAGTCCAGGGAGGATACAACTTC; D gene: -; clone size: many; J gene: TRBJ1-2; V gene: TRBV5-1
CDR3 protein: CASSLGLAGGREQFF; CDR3 DNA: TGCGCCAGCAGCTTGGGACTAGCGGGAGGGCGAGAGCAGTTCTTC; D gene: TRBD2; clone size: -; J gene: TRBJ2-1; V gene: TRBV5-1
CDR3 protein: CASSLEAGVGTDTQYF; CDR3 DNA: TGTGCCAGCAGCTTAGAGGCGGGTGTCGGCACAGATACGCAGTATTTT; D gene: -; clone size: many; J gene: TRBJ2-3; V gene: TRBV7-6
CDR3 protein: CASSPPVGNEQFF; CDR3 DNA: TGTGCCAGCTCACCACCGGTGGGCAATGAGCAGTTCTTC; D gene: -; clone size: many; J gene: TRBJ2-1; V gene: TRBV18
CDR3 protein: CASSLPYAENTEAFF; CDR3 DNA: TGTGCCAGCAGCCTTCCGTATGCAGAGAACACTGAAGCTTTCTTT; D gene: -; clone size: many; J gene: TRBJ1-1; V gene: TRBV11-3
CDR3 protein: CASGSINEQFF; CDR3 DNA: TGTGCTAGTGGTTCGATCAATGAGCAGTTCTTC; D gene: -; clone size: many; J gene: TRBJ2-1; V gene: TRBV12-5
CDR3 protein: CASSGYINQETQYF; CDR3 DNA: TGTGCCAGCAGTGGGTATATAAACCAAGAGACCCAGTACTTC; D gene: -; clone size: few; J gene: TRBJ2-5; V gene: TRBV6-1
CDR3 protein: CASSEIEGVGETQYF; CDR3 DNA: TGTGCCAGCAGTGAAATTGAGGGCGTGGGTGAGACCCAGTACTTC; D gene: -; clone size: many; J gene: TRBJ2-5; V gene: TRBV6-1
CDR3 protein: CASSFLGAGGEQYF; CDR3 DNA: TGTGCCAGCAGCTTCCTCGGGGCAGGGGGTGAGCAGTACTTC; D gene: TRBD1; clone size: many; J gene: TRBJ2-7; V gene: TRBV6-1
CDR3 protein: CSARDFRQSYEQYF; CDR3 DNA: TGCAGTGCTAGAGATTTTCGCCAGTCCTACGAGCAGTACTTC; D gene: -; clone size: many; J gene: TRBJ2-7; V gene: TRBV20-1
CDR3 protein: CASLRAGQGYNEQFF; CDR3 DNA: TGTGCCAGCCTCAGGGCGGGACAGGGCTACAATGAGCAGTTCTTC; D gene: TRBD1; clone size: few; J gene: TRBJ2-1; V gene: TRBV2
CDR3 protein: CASSPFGQVHTEAFF; CDR3 DNA: TGTGCCAGCAGCCCCTTCGGACAGGTCCACACTGAAGCTTTCTTT; D gene: TRBD1; clone size: many; J gene: TRBJ1-1; V gene: TRBV27
CDR3 protein: CASSSGQAETQYF; CDR3 DNA: TGTGCCAGCAGCAGCGGACAGGCGGAGACCCAGTACTTC; D gene: TRBD1; clone size: many; J gene: TRBJ2-5; V gene: TRBV7-8
CDR3 protein: CASSPGSPLDYEQYF; CDR3 DNA: TGTGCCAGCTCACCCGGCTCCCCACTTGACTACGAGCAGTACTTC; D gene: -; clone size: many; J gene: TRBJ2-7; V gene: TRBV18
CDR3 protein: CASSNGLATYNEQFF; CDR3 DNA: TGTGCCAGCAGCAACGGACTAGCAACTTACAATGAGCAGTTCTTC; D gene: TRBD2; clone size: many; J gene: TRBJ2-1; V gene: TRBV27
CDR3 protein: CASSFGRGWQPQHF; CDR3 DNA: TGTGCCAGCAGTTTTGGAAGGGGGTGGCAGCCCCAGCATTTT; D gene: -; clone size: -; J gene: TRBJ1-5; V gene: TRBV12-3/TRBV12-4
CDR3 protein: CASSLAWMNTEAFF; CDR3 DNA: TGCGCCAGCAGCTTGGCCTGGATGAACACTGAAGCCTTCTTT; D gene: -; clone size: many; J gene: TRBJ1-1; V gene: TRBV5-1
CDR3 protein: CAINARRTDSNTEAFF; CDR3 DNA: TGTGCCATCAATGCACGGAGGACAGATTCGAACACTGAAGCTTTCTTT; D gene: -; clone size: many; J gene: TRBJ1-1; V gene: TRBV10-3
CDR3 protein: CASSEAVRQGGEQYF; CDR3 DNA: TGTGCCAGCAGTGAAGCGGTGAGACAGGGCGGGGAGCAGTACTTC; D gene: TRBD1; clone size: few; J gene: TRBJ2-7; V gene: TRBV2
CDR3 protein: CASSLRARLQYF; CDR3 DNA: TGTGCCAGCAGTCTCCGCGCTCGCCTTCAGTACTTC; D gene: -; clone size: many; J gene: TRBJ2-4; V gene: TRBV2
CDR3 protein: CASSVGLAGGHEQFF; CDR3 DNA: TGTGCCAGTAGTGTGGGACTAGCGGGAGGTCATGAGCAGTTCTTC; D gene: TRBD2; clone size: -; J gene: TRBJ2-1; V gene: TRBV19